This T cell receptor beta chain was found in a study of T cells in Graves' hyperthyroidism and ophthalmopathy. This clonotype was picked up many times. Germline CDR1 is MNHNS and CDR2 is SASEGT. This CDR3 spans 13 amino acids. Trimming pared 4 bases from V and 5 bases from J, leaving 9 bases between. The investigators amplified TCR beta CDR3 regions from RNA transcripts. When the TCR CDR3 underwent first-round RT-PCR, the HTBI primer set was used. TCRdb recomputed calls from the multiplex PCR reads with MiXCR, one row per CDR3 protein. The profile shows about 610,000 distinct CDR3 sequences, about 14% of them singletons.

The chain is built from TRBV6-1 and TRBJ1-5, with D hard to call. The sequencing sample was made of blood. The TCR originated in a woman aged 35 to 49 with Graves' ophthalmopathy. The DNA of the CDR3 is TGTGCCAGCAGTGCCAAGGTGGATCAGCCCCAGCATTTT. Amino acids: CASSAKVDQPQHF.